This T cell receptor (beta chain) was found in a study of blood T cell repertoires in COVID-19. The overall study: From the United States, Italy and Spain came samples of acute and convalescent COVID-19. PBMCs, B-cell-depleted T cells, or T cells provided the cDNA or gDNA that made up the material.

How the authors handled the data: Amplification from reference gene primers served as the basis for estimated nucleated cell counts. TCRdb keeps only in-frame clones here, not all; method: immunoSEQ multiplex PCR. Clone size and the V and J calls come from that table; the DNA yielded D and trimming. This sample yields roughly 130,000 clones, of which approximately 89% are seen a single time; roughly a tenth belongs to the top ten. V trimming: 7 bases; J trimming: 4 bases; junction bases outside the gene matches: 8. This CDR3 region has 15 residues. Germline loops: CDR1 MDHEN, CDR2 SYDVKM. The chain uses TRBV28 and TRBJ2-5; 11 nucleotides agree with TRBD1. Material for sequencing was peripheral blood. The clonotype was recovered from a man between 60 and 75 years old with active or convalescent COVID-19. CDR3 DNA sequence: TGTGCCAGCACCGTGGGGACAGGGGGTTCAGAGACCCAGTACTTC. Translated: CASTVGTGGSETQYF.